This T cell receptor beta chain emerged from a study of T-cell reconstitution after alpha-beta-depleted transplantation in children. There are a few counts of this clonotype. Preparing the TCRbeta library involved the use of unique molecular identifiers. TCRdb reanalysed the PCR reads using MiXCR and keeps one entry per CDR3 protein. This table holds 450,000 to 600,000 distinct CDR3 sequences, 15% to 20% found once. The sequencing here drew on PBMCs from the stem cell graft donor, taken from the stem cell graft. This clonotype was sampled from a human donor who donated a stem cell graft to a child with acute lymphoblastic leukemia.

This CDR3 reads CASRTGVQLPKDTEAFF. The DNA of the CDR3 is TGTGCCAGCAGAACAGGGGTGCAGCTCCCGAAGGACACTGAAGCTTTCTTT. The chain is built from TRBV7-9 and TRBJ1-1; 7 nucleotides agree with TRBD1. CDR1 SEHNR and CDR2 FQNEAQ come from the germline V gene (reference sequence). V shed 6 bases, J shed 3 bases, and the junction held 16 bases outside the gene matches. CDR3 length: 17 residues.